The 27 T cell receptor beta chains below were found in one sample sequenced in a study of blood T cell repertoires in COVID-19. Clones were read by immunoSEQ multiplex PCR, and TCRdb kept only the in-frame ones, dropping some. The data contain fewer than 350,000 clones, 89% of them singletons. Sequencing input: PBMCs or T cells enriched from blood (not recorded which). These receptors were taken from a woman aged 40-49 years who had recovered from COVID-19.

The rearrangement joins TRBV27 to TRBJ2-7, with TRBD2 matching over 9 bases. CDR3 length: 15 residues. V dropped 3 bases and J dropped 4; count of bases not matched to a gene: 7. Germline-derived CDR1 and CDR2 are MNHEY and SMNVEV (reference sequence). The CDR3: CASSFLSGGFYEQYF. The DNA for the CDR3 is TGTGCCAGCAGTTTTCTTAGCGGGGGCTTTTACGAGCAGTACTTC.

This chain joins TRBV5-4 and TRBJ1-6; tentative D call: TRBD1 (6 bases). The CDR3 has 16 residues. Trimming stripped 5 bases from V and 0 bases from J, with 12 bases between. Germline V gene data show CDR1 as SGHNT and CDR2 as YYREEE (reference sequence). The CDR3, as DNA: TGTGCCAGCAGAGACAGGTCAAGCTCCTATAATTCACCCCTCCACTTT. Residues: CASRDRSSSYNSPLHF.

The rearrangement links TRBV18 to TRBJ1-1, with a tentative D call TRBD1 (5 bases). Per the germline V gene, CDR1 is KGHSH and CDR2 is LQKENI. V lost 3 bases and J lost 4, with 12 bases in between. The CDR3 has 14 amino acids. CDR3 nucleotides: TGTGCCAGCTCACCTGGGGGGTCCGGCACTGAAGCTTTCTTT. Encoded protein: CASSPGGSGTEAFF.

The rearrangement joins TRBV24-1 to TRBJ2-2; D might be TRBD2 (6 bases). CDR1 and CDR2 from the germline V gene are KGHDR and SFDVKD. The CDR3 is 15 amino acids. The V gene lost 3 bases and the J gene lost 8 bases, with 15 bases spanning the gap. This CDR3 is CATSDTERARGELFF. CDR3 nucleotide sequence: TGTGCCACCAGTGATACGGAGCGGGCCAGGGGGGAGCTGTTTTTT.

The CDR3 DNA sequence: TGTGCCAGCTCACCCGGGACAGATGAAAAACTGTTTTTT. Translating gives CASSPGTDEKLFF. This chain links TRBV18 with TRBJ1-4; 7 bases line up with TRBD1. The CDR3 has 13 amino acids. Per germline, CDR1 KGHSH and CDR2 LQKENI. V lost 3 bases to trimming and J lost 6 bases; unmatched junction nucleotides: 1.

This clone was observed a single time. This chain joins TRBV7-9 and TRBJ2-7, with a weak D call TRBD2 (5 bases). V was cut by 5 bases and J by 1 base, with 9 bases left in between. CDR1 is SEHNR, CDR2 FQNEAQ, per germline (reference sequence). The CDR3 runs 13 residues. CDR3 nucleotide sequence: TGTGCCAGCAGCGGAGGTGTATCCTACGAGCAGTACTTC. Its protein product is CASSGGVSYEQYF.

The CDR3 coding sequence is TGTGCCATCCGCCAGGGGGGCTATCTTTCCTACGAGCAGTACTTC. Translated, it gives CAIRQGGYLSYEQYF. The chain carries TRBV10-3 and TRBJ2-7, with D maybe TRBD1 (7 bases). The germline gives CDR1 ENHRY, CDR2 SYGVKD. CDR3 length equals 15 residues. The V gene lost 8 bases and the J gene lost 1 base, with 18 bases spanning the gap.

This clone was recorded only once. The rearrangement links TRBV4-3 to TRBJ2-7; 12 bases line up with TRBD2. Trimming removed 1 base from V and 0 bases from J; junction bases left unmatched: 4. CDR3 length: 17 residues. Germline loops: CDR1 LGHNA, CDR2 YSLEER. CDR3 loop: CASSQGLAGVFSYEQYF. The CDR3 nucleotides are TGCGCCAGCAGCCAAGGACTAGCGGGGGTTTTCTCCTACGAGCAGTACTTC.

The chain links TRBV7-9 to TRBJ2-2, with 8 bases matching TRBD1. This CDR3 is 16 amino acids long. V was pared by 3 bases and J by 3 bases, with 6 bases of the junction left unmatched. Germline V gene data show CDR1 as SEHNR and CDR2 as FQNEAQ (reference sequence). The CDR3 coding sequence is TGTGCCAGCAGCTTCCCAGGGGGCGAGCACACCGGGGAGCTGTTTTTT. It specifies CASSFPGGEHTGELFF.

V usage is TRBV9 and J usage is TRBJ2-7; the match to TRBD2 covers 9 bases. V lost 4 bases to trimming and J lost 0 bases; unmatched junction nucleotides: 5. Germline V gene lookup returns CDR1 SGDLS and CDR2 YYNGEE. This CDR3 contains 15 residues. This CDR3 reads CASSPQLAGSYEQYF. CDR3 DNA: TGTGCCAGCAGCCCCCAACTAGCGGGCTCCTACGAGCAGTACTTC.

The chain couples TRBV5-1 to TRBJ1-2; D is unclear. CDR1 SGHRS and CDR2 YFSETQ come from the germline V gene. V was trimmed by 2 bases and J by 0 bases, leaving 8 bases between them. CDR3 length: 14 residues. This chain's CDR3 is CASSFEIPNYGYTF. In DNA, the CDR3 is TGCGCCAGCAGCTTCGAGATTCCTAACTATGGCTACACCTTC.

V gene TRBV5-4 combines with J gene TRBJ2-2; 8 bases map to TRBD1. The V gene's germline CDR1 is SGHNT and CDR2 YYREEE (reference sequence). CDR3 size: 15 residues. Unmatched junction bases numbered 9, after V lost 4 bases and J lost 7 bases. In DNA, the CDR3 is TGTGCCAGCAGCGGAGGACAGGGACGAGACGGGGAGCTGTTTTTT. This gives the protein CASSGGQGRDGELFF.

Written as DNA, the CDR3 is TGTGCCAGCAGTCATGACAGGGGAACCCGCTACGAGCAGTACTTC. It yields the protein CASSHDRGTRYEQYF. The gene calls are TRBV7-2 and TRBJ2-7; 8 bases fit TRBD1. With 6 bases clipped from V and 3 bases from J, the junction kept 10 bases outside the gene matches. Germline V gene sequence: CDR1 SGHTA, CDR2 FQGNSA. The CDR3 is made up of 15 amino acids.

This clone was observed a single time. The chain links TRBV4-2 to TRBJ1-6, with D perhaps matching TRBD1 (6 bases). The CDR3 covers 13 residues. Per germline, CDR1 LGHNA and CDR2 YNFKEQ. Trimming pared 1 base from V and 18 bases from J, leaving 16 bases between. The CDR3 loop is CASSQVHGQLRHF. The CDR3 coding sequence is TGTGCCAGCAGCCAAGTGCACGGACAGCTTCGCCACTTT.

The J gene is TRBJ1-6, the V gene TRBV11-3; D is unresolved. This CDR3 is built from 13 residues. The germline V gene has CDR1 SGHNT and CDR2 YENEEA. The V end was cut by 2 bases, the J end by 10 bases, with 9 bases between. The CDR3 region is CASSLSGKSPLHF. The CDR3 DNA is TGTGCCAGCAGCTTAAGCGGAAAATCACCCCTCCACTTT.

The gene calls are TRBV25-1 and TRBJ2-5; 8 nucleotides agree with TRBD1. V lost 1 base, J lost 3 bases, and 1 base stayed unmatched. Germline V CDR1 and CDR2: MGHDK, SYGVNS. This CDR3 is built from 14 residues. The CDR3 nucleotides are TGTGCCAGCAGTGAATCGACAGGGGAAGAGACCCAGTACTTC. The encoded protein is CASSESTGEETQYF.

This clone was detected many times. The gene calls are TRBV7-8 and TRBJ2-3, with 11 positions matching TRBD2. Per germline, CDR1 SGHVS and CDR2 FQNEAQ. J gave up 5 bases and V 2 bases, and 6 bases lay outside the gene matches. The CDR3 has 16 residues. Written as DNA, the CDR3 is TGTGCCAGCAGCTTATGGGGACTAGCGGTGGTAGATACGCAGTATTTT. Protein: CASSLWGLAVVDTQYF.

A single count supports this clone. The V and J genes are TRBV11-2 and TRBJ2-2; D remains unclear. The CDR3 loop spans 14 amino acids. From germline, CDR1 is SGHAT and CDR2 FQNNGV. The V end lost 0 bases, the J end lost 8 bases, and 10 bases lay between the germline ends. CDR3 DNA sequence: TGTGCCAGCAGCTTAGAACGGGTTGAAGGGGAGCTGTTTTTT. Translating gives CASSLERVEGELFF.

CDR3 region: CASSSWRTRKPYEQYF. DNA for the CDR3: TGTGCCAGCAGCTCCTGGAGGACTAGGAAGCCCTACGAGCAGTACTTC. J is TRBJ2-7 and V is TRBV7-2, with TRBD2 matching over 7 bases. This CDR3 region has 16 residues. Germline V gene sequence: CDR1 SGHTA, CDR2 FQGNSA. V was pared by 4 bases and J by 2 bases, with 11 bases of the junction left unmatched.

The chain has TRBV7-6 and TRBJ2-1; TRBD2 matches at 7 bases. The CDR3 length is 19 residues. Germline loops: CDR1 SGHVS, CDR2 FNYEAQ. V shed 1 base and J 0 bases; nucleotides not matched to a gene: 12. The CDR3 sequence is CASSLGEGEEPSSYNEQFF. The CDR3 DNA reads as TGTGCCAGCAGCTTAGGGGAGGGTGAGGAGCCCAGCTCCTACAATGAGCAGTTCTTC.

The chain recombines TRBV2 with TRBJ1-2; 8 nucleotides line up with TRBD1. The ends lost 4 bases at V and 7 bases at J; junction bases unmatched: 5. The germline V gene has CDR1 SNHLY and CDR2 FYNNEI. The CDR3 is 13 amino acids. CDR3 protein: CASSADRAAGYTF. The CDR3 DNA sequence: TGTGCCAGCAGTGCGGACAGGGCGGCTGGCTACACCTTC. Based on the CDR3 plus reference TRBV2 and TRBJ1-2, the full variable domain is EPEVTQTPSHQVTQMGQEVILRCVPISNHLYFYWYRQILGQKVEFLVSFYNNEISEKSEIFDDQFSVERPDGSNFTLKIRSTKLEDSAMYFCASSADRAAGYTFGSGTRLTVV.

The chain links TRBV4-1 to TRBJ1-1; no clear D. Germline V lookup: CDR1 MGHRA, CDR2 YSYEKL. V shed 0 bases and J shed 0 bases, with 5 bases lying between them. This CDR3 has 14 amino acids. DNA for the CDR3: TGCGCCAGCAGCCAAGATCTCCTGAACACTGAAGCTTTCTTT. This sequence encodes CASSQDLLNTEAFF.

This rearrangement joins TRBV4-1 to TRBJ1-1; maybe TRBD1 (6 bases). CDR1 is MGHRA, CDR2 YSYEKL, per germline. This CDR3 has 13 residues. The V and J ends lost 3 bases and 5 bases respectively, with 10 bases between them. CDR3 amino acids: CASSHLDRTEAFF. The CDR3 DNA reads TGCGCCAGCAGCCACTTGGACAGAACTGAAGCTTTCTTT.

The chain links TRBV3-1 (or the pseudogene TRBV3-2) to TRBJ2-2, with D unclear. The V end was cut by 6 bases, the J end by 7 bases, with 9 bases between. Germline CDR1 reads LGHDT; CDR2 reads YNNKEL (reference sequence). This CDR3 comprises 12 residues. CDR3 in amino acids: CASSGANGELFF. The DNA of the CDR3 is TGTGCCAGCAGTGGAGCGAACGGGGAGCTGTTTTTT.

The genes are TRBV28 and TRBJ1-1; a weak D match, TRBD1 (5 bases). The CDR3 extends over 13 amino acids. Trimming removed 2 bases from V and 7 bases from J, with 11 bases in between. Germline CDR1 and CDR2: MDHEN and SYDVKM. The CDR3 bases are TGTGCCAGCAGTTTAGTACAGGACCATGAAGCTTTCTTT. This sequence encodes CASSLVQDHEAFF. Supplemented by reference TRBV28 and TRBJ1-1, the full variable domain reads DVKVTQSSRYLVKRTGEKVFLECVQDMDHENMFWYRQDPGLGLRLIYFSYDVKMKEKGDIPEGYSVSREKKERFSLILESASTNQTSMYLCASSLVQDHEAFFGQGTRLTVV.

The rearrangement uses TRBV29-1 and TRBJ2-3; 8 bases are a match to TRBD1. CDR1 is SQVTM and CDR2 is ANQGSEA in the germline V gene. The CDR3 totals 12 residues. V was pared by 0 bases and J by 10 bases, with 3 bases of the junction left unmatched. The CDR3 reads CSVEEGQGAQYF. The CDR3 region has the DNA TGCAGCGTTGAAGAAGGACAGGGCGCGCAGTATTTT.

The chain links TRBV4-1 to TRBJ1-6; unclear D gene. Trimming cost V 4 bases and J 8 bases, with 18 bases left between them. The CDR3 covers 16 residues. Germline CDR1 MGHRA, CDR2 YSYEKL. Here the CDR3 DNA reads TGCGCCAGCAGCCCCCGGGATTTGGCGGCGGATTCACCCCTCCACTTT. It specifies CASSPRDLAADSPLHF.